This TCR beta chain derives from a study of cytomegalovirus exposure and HLA in healthy donors (dated by TCRdb to about 2017). Regarding the study in general: In an earlier analysis of under 600 of the donors, 250 to 350 Gb of sequence data and 100 million or so unique TCR beta sequences from about 190 million T cells were reported. An early release that covered more than 550 HLA-typed donors contained about 290 gigabases of sequencing data and some 87 million unique TCR sequences. Among the approximately 420 genotyped donors, 81% belonged to the genetic ancestry cluster associated with self-reported Caucasian donors. The study aimed to test whether cataloging public T cell receptors could reveal signatures of past pathogen exposure. Using immunosequencing, the study profiled T cell repertoires from 666 subjects and related those repertoires to cytomegalovirus serostatus. Along with the approximately 650-subject first cohort, a separate validation cohort of over a hundred different subjects was used. The study combined high-throughput TCR immunosequencing, statistical association of individual TCRs with disease status, and machine learning to predict cytomegalovirus infection status. A later analysis re-examined previously published TCR beta repertoires from about 670 donors and added high-resolution HLA genotyping to investigate patterns of TCR occurrence. Rather than drawing on any new phenotypic data, the later analysis identified candidate immune exposures from TCR beta sequences and the way those sequences occurred across donors. An earlier analysis of several hundred of the donors applied high-throughput TCR beta sequencing to assess whether each TCR beta V gene segment acted as functional or pseudogenic. Alongside the repertoire data, information on donor age, sex, ethnicity and CMV serostatus was compiled. Genome-wide SNP genotypes for about 65% of the 666 donors were used in a later genetic analysis, which treated that subset as a discovery cohort. All discovery cohort repertoires had been generated using a single sequencing platform. HLA typing included class I and class II loci at four-digit resolution. The number of typed donors differed by locus: roughly 629-640 for A, B, C, DRB1 and DQB1; 522 for DQA1; fewer than 610 for DPA1; and about 450 for DPB1. Four to six DR-DQ haplotypes were handled as single units for association and clustering, since linkage in the cohort was strong. Among roughly 400 genotyped donors of the cohort, an average of about 240,000 unique TCR beta nucleotide sequences were sequenced per donor, 15% to 20% of them non-productive.

This clone was seen only once. Which antigen it targets is not known. No per-base quality is available; no much larger clone lies one base away. The cohort consisted of hundreds of healthy bone marrow donors. All cohort members were sampled while nominally healthy, although unrecorded immune exposures were likely present. The donor tested CMV seronegative, placing the donor among the 350 or so seronegative members of the cohort. A peripheral blood sample was provided by each donor, and peripheral blood mononuclear cells were used for TCR beta sequencing. Genomic DNA was extracted from the blood cell samples with the Qiagen DNeasy Blood Extraction Kit. Summary of the overall study and its limitations: According to a later analysis, TCR association rates differed among HLA loci, with DRB1 alleles showing the most associated TCRs and HLA-C alleles showing the fewest. Linkage disequilibrium might explain the correlated functional status among segregating V segments, but an unknown experimental factor could not be excluded. It was suggested by the authors that the approach could potentially be generalized to other disease states and immunological phenotypes. The sequencing pipeline was judged likely to have produced a cluster of highly shared sequence variants as a technical artifact. Some IMGT-functional V segments, including TRBV6-2 and TRBV6-3, could not be told apart with the 87-base-pair reads, so those segments were excluded. A later genetic analysis reported fewer N-insertions in productive TCRs among donors in an Asian-associated ancestry cluster than the approximately 700-donor mean. Because some donors lacked HLA typing at each locus, the association tests relied only on the typed subset. A later genetic analysis associated a missense DCLRE1C variant with V-gene and J-gene trimming of TCR beta chains, and an independent cohort replicated the association. In a later analysis, HLA-associated TCR beta chains showed more clonal expansion and lower generation probabilities than non-associated chains that were equally common. A further reported finding was that TCR beta sequences accurately predicted the HLA-A and HLA-B alleles for most subjects in the first cohort. CMV serostatus was the only immune exposure information available for the cohort. The study listed 150 to 200 TCR beta chains as associated with cytomegalovirus. In this cohort, only TCR beta chains were sequenced, and detectable features were limited by the absence of alpha or paired-chain data. When HLA alleles, especially DR and DQ, strongly co-occurred, attributing TCR associations to individual alleles was difficult. A few of the identified cytomegalovirus-associated TCR beta chains were confirmed in vitro to be specific for cytomegalovirus antigens. Broadly in line with IMGT annotations, most TCR beta V segments showed up in productive rearrangements about 87% or about 30% of the time in an earlier analysis of several hundred of the donors. Most CMV-associated TCR beta chains appeared to be HLA-restricted in a later analysis, and the HLA associations seemed to be driven largely by CMV exposure. According to a later analysis, parvovirus B19, influenza, CMV and Epstein-Barr virus appeared linked to several top co-occurrence clusters. In a later analysis, some 18,000 TCR beta sequences were associated with specific HLA alleles at a false discovery rate of 0.05. Because counts were too low, seventeen rarely observed V segments, including chromosome 9 orphons, were excluded from the earlier analysis of 500 to 700 of the donors. Cytomegalovirus status was reported to be diagnosed by the classifier with high specificity and sensitivity in both the original and validation cohorts. Most TCR sequences were seen in very few donors, while some public TCRs were found in many individuals. The presence/absence analyses assumed that sequencing depth was roughly uniform across donors, and that assumption may not be true.

The germline V gene (reference sequence) provides CDR1 SGHNT and CDR2 YYREEE. V is reduced by 4 bases and J by 7 bases, leaving a spacing of 12 bases between them. Reading from cysteine to phenylalanine, the CDR3 counts 14 amino acids. CDR3 DNA only is kept here, 42 bases in frame from base 1. Libraries came from the immunoSEQ multiplex PCR assay. The multiplex PCR relied on a mix of 60 forward primers for TCR Vbeta segments and 13 reverse primers for TCR Jbeta segments. Amplification of the CDR3 region of rearranged TCR beta genes was performed with a multiplex PCR assay on genomic DNA. The Illumina HiSeq System was used to sequence the amplified TCR beta libraries as 87-base-pair reads. In the source study's methods: In a later analysis, 70 million to 95 million unique TCR beta chains were counted across the roughly 610 repertoires, and roughly 11 million of these chains were shared by at least two donors. Raw reads were error-corrected and collapsed into unique sequences by a nearest-neighbor algorithm in which closely related sequences were merged to remove PCR and sequencing errors. To assign V, D and J gene segments, CDR3 sequences were aligned to IMGT reference sequences. For a sequence to be retained, a match of at least six nucleotides was required to both a V gene segment and a J gene segment. A rearrangement was called productive if the CDR3 had no stop codons and remained in frame with V and J, and every other rearrangement was called non-productive. Following IMGT convention, CDR3 was defined as the stretch from the second conserved V-encoded cysteine up to the conserved J-encoded phenylalanine. The earlier analysis of about 590 of the donors excluded sequences that lacked an unambiguous match to a single V gene segment. An earlier analysis of almost 600 of the donors classified V segments as functional when productive rearrangements were above 56.7% and as segregating when the standard deviation between donors was above 5%. A statistical classification framework was built to diagnose cytomegalovirus status from the catalog of TCR beta chain sequences. In a later analysis, V and J genes were assigned by comparing TCR nucleotide sequences against IMGT/GENE-DB human TR gene sequences. Using the TCRdist pipeline, a later analysis assigned CDR3 sequences along with most-parsimonious VDJ recombination scenarios. In a later analysis, each TCR beta chain was defined by its CDR3 amino acid sequence together with its V-gene family, and reads without a unique V-gene family were excluded. A later analysis removed nearly 600 highly shared, low-generation-probability nucleotide sequences to deal with suspected cross-contamination and a sequencing artifact. A later analysis calculated a clonal expansion index for each public chain from normalized within-repertoire ranks of inferred template counts. A later analysis computed generation probabilities with a VDJ recombination model fitted to out-of-frame rearrangements, and checked the results against IGoR. A later analysis scored TCR-TCR, TCR-HLA and TCR-CMV co-occurrence with hypergeometric tests, applying a repertoire-size bias correction to TCR pairs. To estimate false discovery rates, a later analysis permuted the HLA or CMV assignments 20 times. In a later analysis, co-occurring TCRs were grouped using DBSCAN, with TCRdist sequence similarity added in when clustering inside HLA-allele-positive subsets. Repertoires with fewer than 30,000 or more than 120,000 public chains were left out of co-occurrence clustering, as were four to six repertoires with anomalous nucleotide sharing. TCRdb took over this immuneACCESS table, retaining in-frame rearrangements with V and J assigned. Such tables are incomplete; in checked studies, under half of the missing clones stem from an unresolved V gene, and the remainder is unexplained. For V, J and clone size, that table is used; D and trimming come from the DNA. The sample table holds about 120,000 clones, of which roughly 80% were seen once. The ten largest clones add up to 1.5% of the sample.

Sequencing was carried out using PBMCs. This clonotype originated in a woman aged 18-29 years in good health and CMV-seronegative. Recombination joined TRBV5-4 with TRBJ1-6; the D gene is perhaps TRBD1, on 5 matching bases. The DNA reads as follows: TGTGCCAGCAGCATCGACAGTCGGAATTCACCCCTCCACTTT. The translation is CASSIDSRNSPLHF.